The 20 T cell receptor beta chains in this list originate from one sample, sequenced in a study of shared clonotypes between healthy human individuals. Profiled with immunoSEQ multiplex PCR; TCRdb holds only in-frame clones, not every one. The top ten hold around 0.12% of the sample, which has under 700,000 clones, approximately 96% seen once. The naive CD8 subset, CD45RO-negative cells positively selected for CCR7, excluded terminally differentiated effector memory CD45RA+ cells. The sequenced material came from naive CD8+ T cells sorted from blood. The receptor source for this set is a woman aged 25 to 39 in good health.

This clone has a handful of counts. This specimen includes other DNA sequences encoding the same CDR3. The chain combines TRBV27 with TRBJ2-5; D is unresolved. The V and J ends lost 0 bases and 0 bases respectively, with 5 bases between them. The CDR3 extends over 14 amino acids. Germline values: CDR1 MNHEY, CDR2 SMNVEV (reference sequence). Here the CDR3 reads CASSLSHDQETQYF. As DNA, the CDR3 is TGTGCCAGCAGTTTATCACACGACCAAGAGACCCAGTACTTC.

The chain uses TRBV4-1 and TRBJ2-2, with TRBD2 matching 9 bases. Germline values: CDR1 MGHRA, CDR2 YSYEKL. The V segment lost 4 bases and the J segment 5 bases; nucleotides outside the gene matches: 11. The CDR3 is 17 amino acids. The CDR3 spells CASSPSGVAGVTGELFF. As DNA, the CDR3 is TGCGCCAGCAGCCCAAGCGGGGTAGCGGGAGTGACCGGGGAGCTGTTTTTT.

In regard to this clone: Other nucleotide sequences from this sample produce the same CDR3. The V call is TRBV11-2, the J call TRBJ1-5; no firm D call. V was trimmed by 3 bases and J by 0 bases, leaving 9 bases between them. CDR1 is SGHAT, CDR2 FQNNGV, per germline. The CDR3 is 15 amino acids. This chain's CDR3 is CASSLSPGSNQPQHF. Written as DNA, the CDR3 is TGTGCCAGCAGCTTGAGTCCGGGTAGCAATCAGCCCCAGCATTTT.

Comment on this clone: The sample contains more than one DNA sequence encoding this CDR3. This CDR3 reads CASSLGRHNEQFF. The CDR3 DNA reads as TGTGCCAGCAGTTTAGGACGTCACAATGAGCAGTTCTTC. The chain joins TRBV27 to TRBJ2-1; D is undetermined. Per germline, CDR1 MNHEY and CDR2 SMNVEV (reference sequence). This CDR3 comprises 13 residues. V was shortened by 2 bases and J by 5 bases, with 7 bases between the two germline ends.

This chain uses TRBV27 with TRBJ2-7; 7 bases fit TRBD1. V lost 3 bases and J lost 0; bases outside the gene matches: 8. The CDR3 is 16 amino acids. In germline, CDR1 is MNHEY, CDR2 SMNVEV (reference sequence). The CDR3 region is CASSFSTGSISYEQYF. For the CDR3, the DNA is TGTGCCAGCAGTTTTTCGACAGGGAGCATCTCCTACGAGCAGTACTTC.

The V gene is TRBV28, the J gene TRBJ2-7, with D unresolved. The V end lost 2 bases, the J end lost 2 bases, and 10 bases lay between the germline ends. The CDR3 is 14 amino acids. Germline V gene lookup returns CDR1 MDHEN and CDR2 SYDVKM. The CDR3 DNA reads as TGTGCCAGCAGTTTACAGGTCCCACCCTACGAGCAGTACTTC. It encodes CASSLQVPPYEQYF.

V gene TRBV15 combines with J gene TRBJ1-5; unclear D gene. The CDR3 has 15 amino acids. With 0 bases removed from V and 6 bases from J, the gap between germline ends came to 12 bases. Germline lookup yields CDR1 LNHNV and CDR2 YYDKDF (reference sequence). The CDR3 DNA reads as TGTGCCACCAGCAGAGAACTCCACAGTGGTCAGCCCCAGCATTTT. Translated, it gives CATSRELHSGQPQHF.

The chain recombines TRBV27 with TRBJ2-5; no clear D gene. With 4 bases removed from V and 4 bases from J, the gap between germline ends came to 13 bases. The CDR3 covers 14 residues. Per the germline V gene, CDR1 is MNHEY and CDR2 is SMNVEV (reference sequence). The DNA for the CDR3 is TGTGCCAGCAGTTGGTCGCACGGTCCAGAGACCCAGTACTTC. This translates into CASSWSHGPETQYF.

A few counts support this clone. Other nucleotide sequences from this sample produce the same CDR3. The chain has TRBV27 and TRBJ2-1, with a possible D match to TRBD2 (5 bases). This CDR3 is built from 14 residues. V was shortened by 2 bases and J by 4 bases, with 9 bases between the two germline ends. CDR1 MNHEY and CDR2 SMNVEV come from the germline V gene (reference sequence). CDR3 DNA sequence: TGTGCCAGCAGTTTAAGCGGAGCATACAATGAGCAGTTCTTC. It codes for CASSLSGAYNEQFF.

This rearrangement joins TRBV4-1 to TRBJ2-7, with 8 positions matching TRBD2. The CDR3 has 16 residues. Looked up from germline, CDR1 is MGHRA and CDR2 is YSYEKL. V gave up 0 bases and J gave up 0 bases; unmatched junction bases: 4. CDR3 nucleotides: TGCGCCAGCAGCCAAGAACTAGCGGTTAGCTCCTACGAGCAGTACTTC. It translates to CASSQELAVSSYEQYF.

The chain joins TRBV11-2 to TRBJ1-2, with 7 bases lining up with TRBD1. Trimming removed 5 bases from V and 7 bases from J; junction bases left unmatched: 7. The germline V gene has CDR1 SGHAT and CDR2 FQNNGV. The length of the CDR3 is 13 residues. The CDR3 DNA is TGTGCCAGCAGCCACGGGACAGCAGGTGGCTACACCTTC. Its protein is CASSHGTAGGYTF.

V usage is TRBV28 and J usage is TRBJ1-4, with D unclear. Per the germline V gene, CDR1 is MDHEN and CDR2 is SYDVKM. V gave up 5 bases and J gave up 4 bases, with 23 bases separating them. This CDR3 is 18 amino acids long. CDR3 region: CASSLLSGLEGDNEKLFF. DNA of the CDR3: TGTGCCAGCAGTCTCTTGTCCGGACTAGAGGGAGATAATGAAAAACTGTTTTTT. The whole variable domain, filled in from reference TRBV28 and TRBJ1-4, reads DVKVTQSSRYLVKRTGEKVFLECVQDMDHENMFWYRQDPGLGLRLIYFSYDVKMKEKGDIPEGYSVSREKKERFSLILESASTNQTSMYLCASSLLSGLEGDNEKLFFGSGTQLSVL.

The gene calls are TRBV13 and TRBJ2-7, with D uncertain. The CDR3 runs to 13 residues. The V and J ends lost 6 bases and 6 bases respectively, with 15 bases between them. Germline values: CDR1 PRHDT, CDR2 FYEKMQ (reference sequence). In nucleotides, the CDR3 is TGTGCCAGCAGTCTTTCGGACGCCCTCGAGCAGTACTTC. This sequence encodes CASSLSDALEQYF.

The rearrangement links TRBV27 to TRBJ2-7; D may be TRBD1 (5 bases). CDR1 and CDR2 (germline): MNHEY, SMNVEV (reference sequence). CDR3 length equals 13 residues. Trimming left V 2 bases short and J 3 bases short, with 8 bases between. The CDR3 here is CASSLQGGYEQYF. CDR3 bases: TGTGCCAGCAGTTTACAGGGTGGCTACGAGCAGTACTTC.

V gene TRBV4-2 combines with J gene TRBJ2-2; 9 nucleotides agree with TRBD2. The germline CDR1 and CDR2 sequences are LGHNA and YNFKEQ. V trimming: 3 bases; J trimming: 4 bases; junction bases outside the gene matches: 15. The CDR3 spans 19 residues. The CDR3 region has the DNA TGTGCCAGCAGCCATCCCTCCTCTATAGCGGGAGACAGCACCGGGGAGCTGTTTTTT. Protein product: CASSHPSSIAGDSTGELFF.

This rearrangement joins TRBV5-6 to TRBJ2-7, with TRBD2 identical over 10 bases. Germline V lookup: CDR1 SGHDT, CDR2 YYEEEE. There are 14 residues in the CDR3. With 0 bases clipped from V and 4 bases from J, the junction kept 1 base outside the gene matches. CDR3 coding DNA: TGTGCCAGCAGCTTGGGGACTAGCGGTTACGAGCAGTACTTC. Amino acid sequence: CASSLGTSGYEQYF.

V usage is TRBV11-2 and J usage is TRBJ2-5, with a possible D match to TRBD1 (6 bases). The CDR3 is 14 residues long. The V gene lost 2 bases and the J gene lost 1 base, with 8 bases spanning the gap. The germline V gene encodes CDR1 SGHAT and CDR2 FQNNGV. The CDR3 loop is CASSLTGSQETQYF. The CDR3 DNA reads as TGTGCCAGCAGCTTAACAGGGTCCCAAGAGACCCAGTACTTC. The full variable domain, with the rest looked up from reference TRBV11-2 and TRBJ2-5, is EAGVAQSPRYKIIEKRQSVAFWCNPISGHATLYWYQQILGQGPKLLIQFQNNGVVDDSQLPKDRFSAERLKGVDSTLKIQPAKLEDSAVYLCASSLTGSQETQYFGPGTRLLVL.

The chain carries TRBV2 and TRBJ2-1; TRBD2 agrees at 7 bases. V lost 1 base and J lost 3; bases outside the gene matches: 9. Germline assignment: CDR1 SNHLY and CDR2 FYNNEI. CDR3 length: 17 residues. The CDR3 nucleotides are TGTGCCAGCAGTGAAGGTTTGGGGGAGGGGTACTACAATGAGCAGTTCTTC. It codes for CASSEGLGEGYYNEQFF. Full variable domain (remainder filled in from reference TRBV2 and TRBJ2-1): EPEVTQTPSHQVTQMGQEVILRCVPISNHLYFYWYRQILGQKVEFLVSFYNNEISEKSEIFDDQFSVERPDGSNFTLKIRSTKLEDSAMYFCASSEGLGEGYYNEQFFGPGTRLTVL.

The CDR3 loop reads CASRGEAGLSKEQYF. The CDR3 nucleotides read TGTGCCAGCAGGGGGGAGGCGGGACTTTCGAAAGAGCAGTACTTC. The V gene is TRBV27, the J gene TRBJ2-7, with D perhaps TRBD2 (6 bases). V lost 6 bases to trimming and J lost 7 bases, with 22 bases between them. This CDR3 comprises 15 residues. The germline V gene encodes CDR1 MNHEY and CDR2 SMNVEV (reference sequence).

This chain connects TRBV7-8 to TRBJ2-7, with TRBD2 matching 9 bases. CDR3 length: 16 residues. Germline values: CDR1 SGHVS, CDR2 FQNEAQ. The trim removed 5 bases at V and 4 bases at J, leaving 12 bases unmatched. The CDR3 nucleotides are TGTGCCAGCAGCCCCCAGCGAGCGGGAGGACCATACGAGCAGTACTTC. This gives the protein CASSPQRAGGPYEQYF.